Below, 2 T cell receptor beta chains from the same sample are listed, as sequenced in a study of T cell responses to AZD1222 COVID-19 vaccine. This table comes from immunoSEQ multiplex PCR, and its TCRdb copy is limited to in-frame clones, with some not included. The sample yields approximately 100,000 clones, approximately 90% seen once. The material was peripheral blood, obtained 28 days after the second AZD1222 dose. Every receptor here comes from an adult who received the AZD1222 COVID-19 vaccine.

The gene calls are TRBV28 and TRBJ1-2; tentative D call: TRBD1 (6 bases). V was pared by 6 bases and J by 8 bases, with 22 bases between. Germline lookup yields CDR1 MDHEN and CDR2 SYDVKM. The CDR3 sequence is 15 residues long. The CDR3 DNA reads TGTGCCAGCAGCGGACTGGCACAGGGTGTTTACGGCTACACCTTC. Translated: CASSGLAQGVYGYTF.

This clone has only a few counts. The chain couples TRBV15 to TRBJ1-1; D not certain. Deletions cut 0 bases from V and 10 bases from J, with 12 bases between. Germline CDR1 and CDR2: LNHNV and YYDKDF (reference sequence). The CDR3 loop spans 13 amino acids. CDR3 nucleotides: TGTGCCACCAGCAGAGATCCGGGGTCTCCAGCTTTCTTT. It is translated as CATSRDPGSPAFF.